The rows below give T cell receptor beta chains drawn from one sample of a study of spatial heterogeneity in lung cancer. TCRdb recomputed calls from the 5' RACE reads with MiXCR, one row per CDR3 protein. The repertoire consists of a few thousand distinct CDR3 sequences, with over 9% occurring once and the leading ten covering under 8.5%. Sequenced here: lung tumor tissue, sampled at surgery. The source of these receptors is a female donor with early-stage non-small cell lung cancer. The CDR3 runs from the conserved cysteine through the conserved F or W. The D gene is left open where the match is weak. Clone size, where shown, is once, few, many, or a class for clones that have expanded.

many	.	TRBV3-1	TRBJ2-7	CASSQDGNREYF	TGTGCCAGCAGCCAAGATGGCAACAGGGAGTACTTC
.	TRBD2	TRBV10-2	TRBJ2-7	CASSVSSGRSSYEQYF	TGCGCCAGCAGTGTGTCTAGCGGGAGGAGCTCCTACGAGCAGTACTTC
many	.	TRBV4-3	TRBJ1-1	CASSQDRTPGEAFF	TGCGCCAGCAGCCAAGATCGGACACCGGGTGAAGCTTTCTTT
medium-sized	TRBD2	TRBV29-1	TRBJ2-7	CAAESSGSSYEQYF	TGCGCGGCGGAGAGTAGCGGGAGTAGTTACGAGCAGTACTTC
many	TRBD2	TRBV6-5	TRBJ2-7	CASSQREGSYEQYF	TGTGCCAGCAGCCAGCGGGAGGGATCCTACGAGCAGTACTTC
.	.	TRBV19	TRBJ1-2	CASSPGVTANYGYTF	TGTGCCAGTAGTCCGGGAGTGACGGCGAACTATGGCTACACCTTC
medium-sized	TRBD2	TRBV30	TRBJ2-7	CAWSVGKLAGVSYEQYF	TGTGCCTGGAGTGTCGGGAAACTAGCGGGGGTTTCCTACGAGCAGTACTTC
large	TRBD2	TRBV7-8	TRBJ2-5	CASSLALAVYQETQYF	TGTGCCAGCAGCTTAGCACTAGCGGTGTACCAAGAGACCCAGTACTTC
medium-sized	.	TRBV14	TRBJ2-1	CASSLAWEQFF	TGTGCCAGCAGCCTAGCTTGGGAGCAGTTCTTC
medium-sized	.	TRBV20-1	TRBJ2-3	CSATTDYVSTDTQYF	TGCAGTGCTACGACCGACTATGTCAGCACAGATACGCAGTATTTT
.	TRBD1	TRBV11-2	TRBJ2-7	CASSLRDRGRYEQYF	TGTGCCAGCAGCCTTCGGGACAGGGGAAGGTACGAGCAGTACTTC
medium-sized	TRBD2	TRBV28	TRBJ2-1	CASSGTSGGIYNEQFF	TGTGCCAGCAGTGGGACTAGCGGGGGTATATACAATGAGCAGTTCTTC
few	TRBD2	TRBV7-8	TRBJ2-1	CASSLAVAGGPSEQFF	TGTGCCAGCAGCTTAGCTGTAGCGGGAGGGCCTAGTGAGCAGTTCTTC
.	TRBD2	TRBV7-2	TRBJ2-5	CASSLHLDSGGEYF	TGTGCCAGCAGCTTACATCTGGATAGCGGGGGCGAGTACTTC
.	.	TRBV7-2	TRBJ1-6	CASSLVGQGNSPPHF	.
.	.	TRBV29-1	TRBJ1-1	CSVVGTEAFF	TGCAGCGTTGTAGGCACTGAAGCTTTCTTT
medium-sized	.	TRBV11-1	TRBJ2-7	CASSSLATSYEQYF	TGTGCCAGCAGCTCACTAGCTACATCCTACGAGCAGTACTTC
.	TRBD2	TRBV9	TRBJ2-3	CASSATSGGQGDTQYF	TGTGCCAGCAGCGCCACTAGCGGGGGGCAGGGAGATACGCAGTATTTT
medium-sized	.	TRBV29-1	TRBJ1-1	CSVSKSPDTEAFF	TGCAGCGTTTCGAAATCCCCGGACACTGAAGCTTTCTTT
many	TRBD1	TRBV4-3	TRBJ2-2	CASSPDRGSDTGELFF	TGCGCCAGCAGCCCAGACAGGGGATCGGACACCGGGGAGCTGTTTTTT
.	.	TRBV6-5	TRBJ1-2	CASSFAGIGGYTF	TGTGCCAGCAGTTTCGCAGGGATAGGTGGCTACACCTTC
few	.	TRBV20-1	TRBJ2-2	CSASEAGELFF	TGCAGTGCTTCAGAGGCCGGGGAGCTGTTTTTT
medium-sized	.	TRBV12-3/TRBV12-4	TRBJ1-5	CASTLTEKQPQHF	TGTGCCAGCACCCTGACCGAGAAGCAGCCCCAGCATTTT
medium-sized	TRBD1	TRBV28	TRBJ1-2	CASSFKTGGYYGYTF	TGTGCCAGCAGTTTTAAGACAGGGGGGTACTATGGCTACACCTTC
medium-sized	.	TRBV10-3	TRBJ2-7	CAISGGTSYEQYF	TGTGCCATCAGTGGAGGAACTTCCTACGAGCAGTACTTC
medium-sized	.	TRBV7-9	TRBJ1-2	CASSLASYGYTF	TGTGCCAGCAGCTTAGCCAGCTATGGCTACACCTTC
many	.	TRBV7-8	TRBJ2-3	CASSLDLGPDTQYF	TGTGCCAGCAGCTTAGACCTAGGACCAGATACGCAGTATTTT
medium-sized	.	TRBV5-1	TRBJ1-1	CASNQNTEAFF	TGCGCCAGCAACCAGAACACTGAAGCTTTCTTT
medium-sized	TRBD1	TRBV12-3/TRBV12-4	TRBJ1-5	CASSYGTGGSGNQPQHF	TGTGCCAGCAGTTACGGGACAGGGGGTTCTGGCAATCAGCCCCAGCATTTT
medium-sized	.	TRBV20-1	TRBJ1-4	CSARQPGTGEKLFF	TGCAGTGCGCGCCAACCAGGGACTGGTGAAAAACTGTTTTTT
medium-sized	TRBD2	TRBV20-1	TRBJ2-1	CSARDRGGAYNEQFF	TGCAGTGCTAGAGATCGCGGGGGGGCCTACAATGAGCAGTTCTTC
medium-sized	.	TRBV28	TRBJ1-2	CASSFMADIGYTF	TGTGCCAGCAGTTTTATGGCCGATATAGGCTACACCTTC
.	TRBD2	TRBV6-5	TRBJ2-1	CASSWTLAGVSEQFF	TGTGCCAGCAGTTGGACACTAGCGGGAGTCTCGGAGCAGTTCTTC
few	.	TRBV12-3/TRBV12-4	TRBJ2-2	CASSLKRIGGELFF	TGTGCCAGCAGTTTGAAGCGAATAGGCGGGGAGCTGTTTTTT
many	.	TRBV28	TRBJ2-6	CVTFLSGASGANVLTF	TGTGTCACCTTCCTTTCGGGAGCATCTGGGGCCAACGTCCTGACTTTC
large	.	TRBV7-2	TRBJ2-1	CASSPFLTYGLNEQFF	TGTGCCAGCAGCCCTTTCCTAACCTACGGCCTTAATGAGCAGTTCTTC
few	.	TRBV11-2	TRBJ1-1	CASSLRVALNTEAFF	TGTGCCAGCAGCTTAAGAGTTGCGCTGAACACTGAAGCTTTCTTT
medium-sized	.	TRBV2	TRBJ2-1	CASIEGGRAEQFF	TGTGCCAGCATCGAGGGGGGACGGGCTGAGCAGTTCTTC
large	.	TRBV7-2	TRBJ1-4	CASSLARGGSNEKLFF	TGTGCCAGCAGCTTAGCGCGCGGGGGTTCGAATGAAAAACTGTTTTTT
medium-sized	TRBD1	TRBV7-3	TRBJ2-1	CASSLRQGVIDEQFF	TGTGCCAGCAGCCTAAGACAGGGGGTAATAGATGAGCAGTTCTTC
.	.	TRBV18	TRBJ1-1	CASSPDRGTEAFF	TGTGCCAGCTCACCAGACCGGGGCACTGAAGCTTTCTTT
medium-sized	TRBD1	TRBV10-3	TRBJ2-3	CAIRTGDTDTQYF	TGTGCCATCCGGACAGGAGACACAGATACGCAGTATTTT
many	TRBD1	TRBV7-8	TRBJ1-4	CASSIGQEEKLFF	TGTGCCAGCAGCATAGGACAGGAGGAAAAACTGTTTTTT
many	TRBD2	TRBV7-9	TRBJ2-1	CASSLTSGTSYNEQFF	TGTGCCAGCAGCCTTACTAGCGGAACATCCTACAATGAGCAGTTCTTC
medium-sized	.	TRBV6-5	TRBJ2-1	CASSTQVPSAYNEQFF	TGTGCCAGCAGTACCCAGGTTCCAAGTGCCTACAATGAGCAGTTCTTC
medium-sized	.	TRBV15	TRBJ2-3	CATSMQPMFTDTQYF	TGTGCCACCAGCATGCAGCCTATGTTCACAGATACGCAGTATTTT
medium-sized	.	TRBV19	TRBJ2-2	CASSIDRYTGELFF	TGTGCCAGTAGTATAGATCGCTACACCGGGGAGCTGTTTTTT
medium-sized	.	TRBV5-1	TRBJ2-5	CASSQDNSGTQYF	TGCGCCAGCAGCCAAGACAACTCCGGGACCCAGTACTTC
medium-sized	.	TRBV20-1	TRBJ2-5	CSAENQETQYF	TGCAGTGCTGAAAACCAAGAGACCCAGTACTTC
medium-sized	TRBD2	TRBV4-3	TRBJ2-1	CASSPLPLAGGNNEQFF	TGCGCCAGCAGCCCGCTCCCCCTAGCGGGGGGGAACAATGAGCAGTTCTTC
many	.	TRBV5-4	TRBJ1-6	CASSLEAGGSSPLHF	TGTGCCAGCAGCTTGGAGGCGGGTGGGAGTTCACCCCTCCACTTT
.	.	TRBV7-2	TRBJ2-1	CASSRSFGQFF	TGTGCCAGCAGCCGGAGCTTTGGGCAGTTCTTC
medium-sized	.	TRBV10-3	TRBJ2-5	CAISTNGGQETQYF	TGTGCCATCAGCACCAACGGGGGCCAAGAGACCCAGTACTTC
few	.	TRBV20-1	TRBJ2-7	CSARDLSSYEQYF	TGCAGTGCTAGAGATTTGAGTAGTTACGAGCAGTACTTC
many	.	TRBV3-1	TRBJ2-7	CASSQAVGTYEQYF	TGTGCCAGCAGCCAAGCGGTAGGGACTTACGAGCAGTACTTC